This is a list of T cell receptor beta chains from one sample in a study of T cell repertoires in cytomegalovirus infection. MiXCR was run by TCRdb on the reads, yielding one entry per CDR3 protein. In the table there are hundreds of thousands of distinct CDR3 sequences, approximately 10% of which are singletons. The source material was PBMCs. These receptors all come from a human donor in good health (CMV status not recorded). Some clones in this sample may be carry-over from other donors' samples. CDR3s include the opening cysteine and the closing phenylalanine or tryptophan. The D gene is left open where the match is weak. Size values are once, few and many counts, or a class for expanded clones, and some rows have none.

CDR3nt | CDR3aa | d_gene | j_gene | v_gene | len | abundance
TGCAGCGTCCGACTAGCGGGGGCCCTATCCTACAATGAGCAGTTCTTC | CSVRLAGALSYNEQFF | TRBD2 | TRBJ2-1 | TRBV29-1 | 16 | many
TGTGCCATCAGTCAGACAGCCTACAATGAGCAGTTCTTC | CAISQTAYNEQFF | NA | TRBJ2-1 | TRBV10-3 | 13 | NA
TGTGCCAGCAGCCCCGGGACTCTTAACACCGGGGAGCTGTTTTTT | CASSPGTLNTGELFF | NA | TRBJ2-2 | TRBV7-6 | 15 | many
TGTGCCAGCCGACGGGGGCCCCTCACATATACGCAGTATTTT | CASRRGPLTYTQYF | NA | TRBJ2-3 | TRBV19 | 14 | NA
TGCAGTGCCCAGTCCCCCGTTGATCAGCCCCAGCATTTT | CSAQSPVDQPQHF | NA | TRBJ1-5 | TRBV20-1 | 13 | few
TGTGCCAGCAGTTCGGGGACTAGCGGGGGGCCCTACAATGAACAGTTCTTC | CASSSGTSGGPYNEQFF | TRBD2 | TRBJ2-1 | TRBV28 | 17 | many
TGCAGCGCCAGGACGGATCCAACTAATGAAAAACTGTTTTTT | CSARTDPTNEKLFF | NA | TRBJ1-4 | TRBV29-1 | 14 | NA
TGTGCCAGCAGTCGGGACAGACCCGACAATCAGCCCCAGCATTTT | CASSRDRPDNQPQHF | TRBD1 | TRBJ1-5 | TRBV28 | 15 | NA
TGCAGTGCTAGGGTGACAGGTTTGACAGATACGCAGTATTTT | CSARVTGLTDTQYF | NA | TRBJ2-3 | TRBV20-1 | 14 | many
TGCGCCAGCAGCGGGGGACGGCCAGGCTACACCTTC | CASSGGRPGYTF | NA | TRBJ1-2 | TRBV5-1 | 12 | NA
TGTGCCAGTAGTATTATGGAGACCCAGTACTTC | CASSIMETQYF | NA | TRBJ2-5 | TRBV19 | 11 | many
TGTGCCATCAGTGGGGGGTACTATGGCTACACCTTC | CAISGGYYGYTF | NA | TRBJ1-2 | TRBV10-3 | 12 | many
TGCGCCAGCAGCTTGGCCGGGACAGAGTACTATGGCTACACCTTC | CASSLAGTEYYGYTF | TRBD1 | TRBJ1-2 | TRBV5-1 | 15 | NA
TGTGCCAGCTCATCAAACATGTATGGCTACACCTTC | CASSSNMYGYTF | NA | TRBJ1-2 | TRBV18 | 12 | many
TGTGCCAGCAGCTCCGTCCGTGGCACTGAAGCTTTCTTT | CASSSVRGTEAFF | NA | TRBJ1-1 | TRBV7-2 | 13 | many
TGTGCCAGCAGCTTAACCGGGGGGGCCTCCGATACGCAGTATTTT | CASSLTGGASDTQYF | TRBD2 | TRBJ2-3 | TRBV7-3 | 15 | many
TGTGCCAGCTCACCCGCCGTGAGGGCGGATACTGAAGCTTTCTTT | CASSPAVRADTEAFF | NA | TRBJ1-1 | TRBV18 | 15 | many
TGCGCCAGCAGCCAAGAACGGCCGCTAGCGTCAGTAGCCGCAGATACGCAGTATTTT | CASSQERPLASVAADTQYF | NA | TRBJ2-3 | TRBV4-1 | 19 | many
TGCAGTGCTAGAGATTTAAAGGATGGGGAGCAGTTCTTC | CSARDLKDGEQFF | NA | TRBJ2-1 | TRBV20-1 | 13 | few
TGCGCCAGCAGCTATTATCGGGGGGAAGGTACCGGGGAGCTGTTTTTT | CASSYYRGEGTGELFF | TRBD2 | TRBJ2-2 | TRBV5-1 | 16 | many
TGTGCCAGCAGTCCCCGGGACAGGGGGAGCAATCAGCCCCAGCATTTT | CASSPRDRGSNQPQHF | TRBD1 | TRBJ1-5 | TRBV6-2/TRBV6-3 | 16 | many
TGCAGTGCTAGAGATTGGGGCAGGGGCGTGGAGACCCAGTACTTC | CSARDWGRGVETQYF | NA | TRBJ2-5 | TRBV20-1 | 15 | NA
TGTGCCAGCAGAATAGGGACTAATGAGCAGTTCTTC | CASRIGTNEQFF | NA | TRBJ2-1 | TRBV2 | 12 | many
TGTGCCAGCAAAAGGGACGCTACCCAGTACTTC | CASKRDATQYF | NA | TRBJ2-5 | TRBV2 | 11 | many
TGCAGTGCTAGTGTGGACCAACTACTTCAAGAGACCCAGTACTTC | CSASVDQLLQETQYF | NA | TRBJ2-5 | TRBV20-1 | 15 | many